This passage covers 3 T cell receptor beta chains from one sample sequenced in a study of T cells in Graves' hyperthyroidism and ophthalmopathy. Using RNA transcripts as the source, TCR beta CDR3 regions were amplified. The primer set for the first-round RT-PCR of the TCR CDR3 was HTBI. From the multiplex PCR reads, TCRdb called clonotypes with MiXCR, one entry per CDR3 protein. The sample holds 40,000 to 65,000 distinct CDR3 sequences, less than 50% seen once. Sequences were obtained from blood. These receptors all come from a woman in her forties or fifties with Graves' ophthalmopathy.

This clonotype appeared many times. The chain has TRBV7-3 and TRBJ2-1, with D possibly called TRBD1 or TRBD2 (5 bases each). V lost 4 bases, J lost 6 bases, and 10 bases lay in between. This CDR3 region has 13 residues. Germline V gives CDR1 SGHTA, CDR2 FQGTGA. CDR3 sequence: CASSWDPGNEQFF. The DNA of the CDR3 is TGTGCCAGCAGCTGGGACCCCGGCAATGAGCAGTTCTTC.

J is TRBJ2-1 and V is TRBV7-6; TRBD1 aligns across 8 bases. J gave up 12 bases and V 5 bases, and 18 bases lay outside the gene matches. CDR3 length equals 16 residues. Germline values: CDR1 SGHVS, CDR2 FNYEAQ. CDR3: CASSARQGFRTDTQFF. The CDR3 region has the DNA TGTGCCAGCAGCGCCCGACAGGGGTTTCGCACAGATACGCAGTTCTTC. Variable domain in full (rest from reference TRBV7-6 and TRBJ2-1): GAGVSQSPRYKVTKRGQDVALRCDPISGHVSLYWYRQALGQGPEFLTYFNYEAQQDKSGLPNDRFSAERPEGSISTLTIQRTEQRDSAMYRCASSARQGFRTDTQFFGPGTRLTVL.

This clonotype was detected many times. The chain employs TRBV20-1 and TRBJ2-3; D remains unclear. This CDR3 has 14 amino acids. The ends were cut back, 2 bases at V and 2 bases at J, with 11 bases in the middle. Germline V gives CDR1 DFQATT, CDR2 SNEGSKA (reference sequence). The CDR3 spells CSARNYQSTDTQYF. The CDR3 DNA reads as TGCAGTGCTAGAAACTATCAGTCCACAGATACGCAGTATTTT.